Listed below are T cell receptor beta chains from one sample, sequenced in a study of CD8 T cells in ankylosing spondylitis. MiXCR was run by TCRdb on the 5' RACE reads, yielding one entry per CDR3 protein. In the table there are 330,000 or so distinct CDR3 sequences, roughly 8% of which are singletons. The specimen sequenced was blood, either unsorted or a sorted T cell fraction (not recorded which). The receptors shown here come from a male donor with ankylosing spondylitis. Each CDR3 is given with its conserved first and last residue. The order of the fields is D gene, V gene, J gene, clone size, CDR3 protein, CDR3 DNA. D genes are given only for firm matches. Expanded clones get a size class; other rows say once, few or many, or leave the size out.

>TRBD1|TRBV5-1|TRBJ2-2|-
CASSQLLGGRGQNTGELFF
TGCGCCAGCAGCCAGCTATTGGGAGGCAGGGGGCAGAACACCGGGGAGCTGTTTTTT
>-|TRBV6-5|TRBJ2-7|many
CASSYPELGPGGEQYF
TGTGCCAGCAGTTACCCAGAATTAGGCCCTGGGGGCGAGCAGTACTTC
>-|TRBV7-9|TRBJ1-4|few
CASSVGEKLFF
TGTGCCAGCAGCGTGGGCGAAAAACTGTTTTTT
>-|TRBV12-3/TRBV12-4|TRBJ1-5|many
CASSAFSNQPQHF
TGTGCCAGCAGCGCTTTTAGCAATCAGCCCCAGCATTTT
>-|TRBV7-2|TRBJ2-1|few
CASSPRGRQGEQFF
TGTGCCAGCAGCCCCAGGGGCCGGCAAGGTGAGCAGTTCTTC
>-|TRBV27|TRBJ1-1|-
CASSAIPDLNTEAFF
TGTGCCAGCAGCGCCATTCCGGATTTGAACACTGAAGCTTTCTTT
>TRBD1|TRBV27|TRBJ1-2|-
CASMTGDYGYTF
TGTGCCAGCATGACAGGGGATTATGGCTACACCTTC
>-|TRBV7-9|TRBJ1-1|few
CASSLVGFQAFF
TGTGCCAGCAGCTTAGTGGGTTTCCAAGCTTTCTTT
>-|TRBV14|TRBJ2-7|many
CASSHLGTIHEQYF
TGTGCCAGCAGCCACCTCGGGACAATCCACGAGCAGTACTTC
>TRBD2|TRBV20-1|TRBJ2-5|few
CSARDFLAGGPRETQYF
TGCAGTGCTAGAGATTTCCTAGCGGGAGGGCCGAGAGAGACCCAGTACTTC
>TRBD1|TRBV5-1|TRBJ1-4|few
CASSRDRVVATNEKLFF
TGCGCCAGCAGCCGGGACAGGGTTGTTGCAACTAATGAAAAACTGTTTTTT
>TRBD1|TRBV5-1|TRBJ2-1|few
CASSLADRDDEQFF
TGCGCCAGCAGCTTGGCCGACAGGGACGATGAGCAGTTCTTC
>-|TRBV15|TRBJ1-2|-
CATSRESRTNYGYTF
TGTGCCACCAGCAGAGAAAGCAGGACTAACTATGGCTACACCTTC
>-|TRBV21-1|TRBJ2-7|many
CASSKVAHEQYF
TGTGCCAGCAGCAAAGTCGCCCACGAGCAGTACTTC
>TRBD1|TRBV7-2|TRBJ2-1|-
CASSSFRTGHSYNEQFF
TGTGCCAGCAGCTCCTTTCGGACAGGGCACTCCTACAATGAGCAGTTCTTC
>-|TRBV10-3|TRBJ2-7|few
CAISEPGISEYF
TGTGCCATCAGTGAGCCCGGAATAAGTGAGTACTTC
>-|TRBV11-3|TRBJ1-2|-
CASSPPWGANYGYTF
TGTGCCAGCAGCCCGCCGTGGGGAGCTAACTATGGCTACACCTTC
>-|TRBV5-1|TRBJ1-2|-
CASSLAGPGAAGYTF
TGCGCCAGCAGCTTGGCCGGCCCAGGGGCTGCCGGCTACACCTTC
>-|TRBV29-1|TRBJ2-1|-
CSVSGIFNEQFF
TGCAGCGTGTCCGGAATCTTCAATGAGCAGTTCTTC
>TRBD2|TRBV4-2|TRBJ2-1|-
CASSPGGELAAYNEQFF
TGTGCCAGCAGCCCGGGAGGTGAACTAGCGGCATACAATGAGCAGTTCTTC
>TRBD2|TRBV6-2/TRBV6-3|TRBJ2-1|many
CASSYSPPSGIYNEQFF
TGTGCCAGCAGTTACTCCCCTCCTAGCGGGATATACAATGAGCAGTTCTTC
>TRBD2|TRBV12-3/TRBV12-4|TRBJ2-3|-
CASSSAGGGWSTDTQYF
TGTGCCAGCAGTTCGGCGGGAGGGGGCTGGAGCACAGATACGCAGTATTTT
>-|TRBV12-5|TRBJ1-1|few
CASGSATRAFF
TGTGCTAGTGGTTCCGCCACACGGGCTTTCTTT
>-|TRBV9|TRBJ2-3|-
CASSGRERLDTQYF
TGTGCCAGCAGCGGCCGGGAGAGATTAGATACGCAGTATTTT
>-|TRBV6-1|TRBJ1-1|many
CASRVSQGSTEAFF
TGTGCCAGCAGGGTCTCACAGGGAAGCACTGAAGCTTTCTTT
>-|TRBV29-1|TRBJ1-2|many
CSVEDQEGVGSLFSF
TGCAGCGTCGAAGATCAGGAGGGTGTTGGCAGCCTCTTCAGCTTC
>-|TRBV29-1|TRBJ2-1|many
CSAQLQILAYNEQFF
TGCAGCGCCCAACTTCAGATTTTGGCCTACAATGAGCAGTTCTTC
>TRBD2|TRBV4-1|TRBJ2-7|few
CASSPTSGASYEQYF
TGCGCCAGCAGCCCGACTAGCGGAGCCTCCTACGAGCAGTACTTC
>-|TRBV29-1|TRBJ1-1|many
CSVVSQTSWNTEAFF
TGCAGCGTTGTTAGCCAGACTTCATGGAACACTGAAGCTTTCTTT
>-|TRBV4-3|TRBJ2-2|-
CASSQDWREWNTGELFF
TGCGCCAGCAGCCAAGATTGGAGGGAGTGGAACACCGGGGAGCTGTTTTTT
>-|TRBV7-8|TRBJ1-4|few
CASSPYRATNEKLFF
TGTGCCAGCAGCCCATACAGGGCAACTAATGAAAAACTGTTTTTT
>TRBD1|TRBV7-3|TRBJ2-6|-
CASSLGQGAYSGANVLTF
TGTGCCAGCAGCTTGGGACAGGGGGCTTACTCTGGGGCCAACGTCCTGACTTTC
>-|TRBV4-1|TRBJ2-3|-
CASSQFGQSTDTQYF
TGCGCCAGCAGCCAGTTCGGCCAAAGCACAGATACGCAGTATTTT